The clone carrying this T cell receptor beta chain was observed at least ten times. What it recognizes is unknown. Drawing of peripheral blood yielded roughly 9.3 milliliters from each donor. This sample is part of a study of blood T cells in healthy people across ages. General observations from the study: PBMC samples, being unsorted, prevented any conclusive comparison of naive and antigen-experienced cells. Both higher diversity and more naive CD4+ cells marked long-lived donors when set against aged donors.

Alongside a J-beta primer mix, a sample-barcoded 5' primer served in a second PCR lasting about 6 to 12 cycles. A template-switch adaptor with 12 random nucleotides tagged each cDNA molecule. TCRdb ran MiXCR on the 5' RACE reads and lists one entry per CDR3 protein. The table includes 1.5 million to 2 million distinct CDR3 sequences, 28% detected once. Sequencing was carried out using blood. The receptor's source is a woman aged 30 to 39 in good health.

CDR3 protein: CASLRDSPRTDTQYF. The CDR3 coding sequence is TGCGCCAGCCTCCGGGACTCTCCTCGCACAGATACGCAGTATTTT. V and J are TRBV5-1 and TRBJ2-3; perhaps TRBD2 as D (6 bases). This CDR3 spans 15 amino acids. With 7 bases removed from V and 1 base from J, the gap between germline ends came to 16 bases. CDR1 and CDR2 (germline): SGHRS, YFSETQ.